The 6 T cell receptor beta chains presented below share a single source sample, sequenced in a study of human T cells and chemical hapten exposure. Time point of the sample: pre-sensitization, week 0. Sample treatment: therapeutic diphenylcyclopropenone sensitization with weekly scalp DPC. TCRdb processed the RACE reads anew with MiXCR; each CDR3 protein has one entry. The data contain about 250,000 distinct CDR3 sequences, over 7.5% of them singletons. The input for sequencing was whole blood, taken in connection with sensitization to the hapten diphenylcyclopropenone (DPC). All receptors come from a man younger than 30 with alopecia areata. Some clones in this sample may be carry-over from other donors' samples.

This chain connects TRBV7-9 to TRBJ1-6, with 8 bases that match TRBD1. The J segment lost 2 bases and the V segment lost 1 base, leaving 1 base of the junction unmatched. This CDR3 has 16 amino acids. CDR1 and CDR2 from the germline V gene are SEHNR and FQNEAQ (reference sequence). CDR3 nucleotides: TGTGCCAGCAGCTTAGTGACAGGGGCCTATAATTCACCCCTCCACTTT. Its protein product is CASSLVTGAYNSPLHF.

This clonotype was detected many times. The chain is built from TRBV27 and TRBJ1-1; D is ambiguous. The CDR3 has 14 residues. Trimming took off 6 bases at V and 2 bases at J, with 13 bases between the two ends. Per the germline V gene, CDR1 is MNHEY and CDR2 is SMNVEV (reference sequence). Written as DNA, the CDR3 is TGTGCCAGCAGCCTGAGGCAGCTTAACACTGAAGCTTTCTTT. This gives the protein CASSLRQLNTEAFF.

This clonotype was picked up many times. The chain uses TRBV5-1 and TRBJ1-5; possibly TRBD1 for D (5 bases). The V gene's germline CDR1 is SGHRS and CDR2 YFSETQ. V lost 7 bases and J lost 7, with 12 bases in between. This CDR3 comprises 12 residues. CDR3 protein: CASPQGSQPQHF. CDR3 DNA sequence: TGCGCCAGCCCTCAGGGAAGCCAGCCCCAGCATTTT.

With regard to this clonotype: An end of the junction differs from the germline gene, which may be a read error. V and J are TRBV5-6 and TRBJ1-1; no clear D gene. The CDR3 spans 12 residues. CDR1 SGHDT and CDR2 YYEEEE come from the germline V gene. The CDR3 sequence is CVSSSTWVRAFF. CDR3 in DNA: TGTGTCAGCAGCTCTACATGGGTTCGAGCTTTCTTT.

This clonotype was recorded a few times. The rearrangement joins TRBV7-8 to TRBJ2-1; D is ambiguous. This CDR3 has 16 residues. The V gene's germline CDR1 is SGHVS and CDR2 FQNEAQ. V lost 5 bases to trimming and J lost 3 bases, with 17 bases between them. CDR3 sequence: CASSPWELKIYNEQFF. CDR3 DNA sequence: TGTGCCAGCAGCCCCTGGGAACTAAAAATCTACAATGAGCAGTTCTTC.

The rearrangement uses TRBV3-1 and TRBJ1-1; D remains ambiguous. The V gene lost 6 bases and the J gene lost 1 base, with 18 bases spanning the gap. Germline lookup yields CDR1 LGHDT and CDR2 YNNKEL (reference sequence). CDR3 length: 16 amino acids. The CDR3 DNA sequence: TGTGCCAGCAGTCTAAGTTGGTTTACAGAGAACACTGAAGCTTTCTTT. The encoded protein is CASSLSWFTENTEAFF.